This T cell receptor (beta chain) was found in a study of control samples from healthy donors and cancer patients (dated by TCRdb to 2020 to 2022). CDR1 and CDR2 (ENHRY, SYGVKD) derive from the germline V gene. The CDR3 sequence holds 14 residues, the cysteine and phenylalanine included. The only DNA kept is the CDR3, 42 bases in frame from the first base. After removal of 5 bases from V and 1 base from J, the junction retains 4 bases not matched to a gene. This clone was observed a single time. What this receptor recognizes is not known. Base qualities were left out, and no much larger clone turns up one base away. Library generation was performed with the immunoSEQ multiplex PCR assay. The clones in this table, taken by TCRdb from immuneACCESS, are in-frame only. Not every clone is retained; where verified, under half of the shortfall comes from an unresolved V gene, and the cause of the rest is unknown. For this sample the table gives 170,000 or so clones, of which about 91% were detected only once. The ten biggest clones cover just over 2% of the sample.

In this chain, TRBV10-3 is recombined with TRBJ1-1; the junction holds 7 bases that match TRBD1. The sequence came from a woman aged 40 to 49 in good health. Material: blood. The bases read TGTGCCATCAGTACAAGGGGGCAGAACACTGAAGCTTTCTTT. Its coded protein is CAISTRGQNTEAFF.